The 19 T cell receptor beta chains listed next were all sequenced from one sample in a study of T-cell reconstitution after alpha-beta-depleted transplantation in children. During its preparation, the TCRbeta library received unique molecular identifiers. TCRdb reanalysed the PCR reads using MiXCR and keeps one entry per CDR3 protein. The data contain roughly 500,000 distinct CDR3 sequences, 30% to 35% of them singletons. The sample was PBMCs from the stem cell graft donor, taken from the stem cell graft. The receptors here all came from a human donor who donated a stem cell graft to a child with aplastic anemia.

This clonotype was detected a few times. V is TRBV29-1 and J is TRBJ1-2, with TRBD1 as a possible D gene (6 bases). The V end lost 3 bases, the J end lost 3 bases, and 17 bases lay between the germline ends. The CDR3 has 15 amino acids. Germline assignment: CDR1 SQVTM and CDR2 ANQGSEA. Here the CDR3 reads CSVDRSGAGDYGYTF. The CDR3 bases are TGCAGCGTTGACCGTTCGGGGGCCGGCGACTATGGCTACACCTTC.

This clonotype was counted at least ten times. The rearrangement links TRBV7-2 to TRBJ1-2; 7 positions match TRBD1. The CDR3 has 14 residues. Germline lookup yields CDR1 SGHTA and CDR2 FQGNSA. V lost 3 bases, J lost 6 bases, and 7 bases stayed unmatched. The CDR3 here is CASSFPTGRNGYTF. In DNA, the CDR3 is TGTGCCAGCAGCTTCCCGACAGGGAGAAATGGCTACACCTTC.

This clonotype was observed a few times. The rearrangement links TRBV6-2 or TRBV6-3 to TRBJ2-5, with a weak D call TRBD1 (6 bases). The germline V gene encodes CDR1 MNHEY and CDR2 SVGEGT. Trimming left V 5 bases short and J 5 bases short, with 15 bases between. CDR3 length equals 14 residues. CDR3 nucleotide sequence: TGTGCCAGCAGTCTATGGACAGTAAAGGAGACCCAGTACTTC. It is translated as CASSLWTVKETQYF.

This clonotype appeared a few times. This chain uses TRBV27 with TRBJ2-5; perhaps TRBD1 as D (5 bases). CDR3 length equals 13 residues. Per germline, CDR1 MNHEY and CDR2 SMNVEV (reference sequence). Trimming removed 4 bases from V and 4 bases from J, with 10 bases in between. The CDR3 bases are TGTGCCAGCAGTTCTCTAGGGGCAGAGACCCAGTACTTC. The encoded protein is CASSSLGAETQYF.

This clonotype was recorded at least ten times. The chain couples TRBV5-6 to TRBJ2-3; 9 nucleotides align to TRBD2. Trimming removed 5 bases from V and 0 bases from J; junction bases left unmatched: 1. CDR1 SGHDT and CDR2 YYEEEE come from the germline V gene. The CDR3 spans 14 residues. DNA for the CDR3: TGTGCCAGCAGTCTAGCGGGGAGCACAGATACGCAGTATTTT. Protein sequence: CASSLAGSTDTQYF.

The CDR3 here is CASSLMTPGDETQYF. Written as DNA, the CDR3 is TGTGCCAGCAGCTTAATGACTCCGGGAGATGAGACGCAGTATTTT. The chain carries TRBV11-2 and TRBJ2-3, with a tentative D call TRBD2 (6 bases). From germline, CDR1 is SGHAT and CDR2 FQNNGV. With 2 bases removed from V and 9 bases from J, the gap between germline ends came to 18 bases. This CDR3 region has 15 residues. The variable domain in full, with the rest retrieved from reference TRBV11-2 and TRBJ2-3, is EAGVAQSPRYKIIEKRQSVAFWCNPISGHATLYWYQQILGQGPKLLIQFQNNGVVDDSQLPKDRFSAERLKGVDSTLKIQPAKLEDSAVYLCASSLMTPGDETQYFGPGTRLTVL.

This clonotype was recorded a few times. The J gene is TRBJ1-1, the V gene TRBV12-3 or TRBV12-4; 7 bases match TRBD1. After removal of 10 bases from V and 5 bases from J, the junction contained 13 bases not matched to a gene. The CDR3 loop spans 14 amino acids. The CDR3: CATNDDRAWTEAFF. CDR3 coding DNA: TGTGCCACCAATGACGACAGGGCGTGGACTGAAGCTTTCTTT.

This clonotype was seen only a few times. The CDR3, as DNA: TGCAGTGCTAGGATGGACAGGGGGACAAGGGACAATCAGCCCCAGCATTTT. This codes for CSARMDRGTRDNQPQHF. The rearrangement links TRBV20-1 to TRBJ1-5; 10 positions agree with TRBD1. This CDR3 has 17 amino acids. V lost 3 bases to trimming and J lost 3 bases; unmatched junction nucleotides: 11. Germline V gene data show CDR1 as DFQATT and CDR2 as SNEGSKA (reference sequence).

The chain employs TRBV6-5 and TRBJ1-2, with a weak D call TRBD1 (6 bases). This CDR3 spans 12 amino acids. In germline, CDR1 is MNHEY, CDR2 SVGAGI. V dropped 9 bases and J dropped 1 base, with 9 bases sitting between them. CDR3: CASWTVNYGYTF. CDR3 bases: TGTGCCAGTTGGACAGTTAACTATGGCTACACCTTC.

This clonotype has just a few counts. V usage is TRBV6-1 and J usage is TRBJ2-6; D ambiguous. The CDR3 covers 14 residues. Germline CDR1 reads MNHNS; CDR2 reads SASEGT. The V gene lost 8 bases and the J gene lost 3 bases, with 11 bases spanning the gap. This chain's CDR3 is CASLPVSGANVLTF. DNA of the CDR3: TGTGCCAGCCTGCCAGTTAGTGGGGCCAACGTCCTGACTTTC.

In regard to this clonotype: The conserved phenylalanine or tryptophan normally closing the CDR3 is absent here, so this likely arose from a read error. This chain uses TRBV5-1 with TRBJ2-3; 7 nucleotides line up with TRBD1. Germline V gene data show CDR1 as SGHRS and CDR2 as YFSETQ. The length of the CDR3 is 17 residues. The V and J ends lost 3 bases and 0 bases, in that order; junction bases with no gene match: 10. In DNA form, the CDR3 reads TGCGCCAGCAGCTCGTATAACAGGGGAACTAGCACAGATACGCAGTATTCT. Translated: CASSSYNRGTSTDTQYS.

J is TRBJ1-2 and V is TRBV20-1; D remains ambiguous. V lost 3 bases to trimming and J lost 4 bases, with 9 bases between them. CDR1 DFQATT and CDR2 SNEGSKA come from the germline V gene (reference sequence). This CDR3 contains 12 residues. The CDR3 bases are TGCAGTGCTAGTTCAGGCAGCTATGGCTACACCTTC. The encoded protein is CSASSGSYGYTF.

The sample holds a few counts of this clonotype. The chain is built from TRBV11-1 and TRBJ1-2; 9 bases line up with TRBD1. The V gene's germline CDR1 is SGHAT and CDR2 FQDESV (reference sequence). The V segment lost 5 bases and the J segment 3 bases; nucleotides outside the gene matches: 16. The CDR3 extends over 18 amino acids. CDR3 region: CASSMGQGGPGIDYGYTF. For the CDR3, the DNA is TGTGCCAGCAGCATGGGACAGGGTGGTCCCGGAATAGACTATGGCTACACCTTC.

V and J are TRBV7-9 and TRBJ2-1, with no clear D. The CDR3 is 15 amino acids. Trimming cost V 1 base and J 6 bases, with 13 bases left between them. From germline, CDR1 is SEHNR and CDR2 FQNEAQ (reference sequence). CDR3 in amino acids: CASSLVVRDTNEQFF. As DNA, the CDR3 is TGTGCCAGCAGCTTAGTGGTCCGAGACACCAATGAGCAGTTCTTC.

The CDR3 sequence: CASSLLWGGPYNEQFF. The CDR3 DNA reads as TGTGCCAGCAGCTTGCTCTGGGGGGGACCCTACAATGAGCAGTTCTTC. The rearrangement uses TRBV5-4 and TRBJ2-1, with 7 bases identical to TRBD2. The CDR3 runs to 16 residues. In germline, CDR1 is SGHNT, CDR2 YYREEE (reference sequence). V shed 1 base, J shed 2 bases, and the junction held 6 bases outside the gene matches.

This sequence joins TRBV3-1 and TRBJ2-1; D gene ambiguous. This CDR3 is 17 amino acids long. Germline V gene sequence: CDR1 LGHDT, CDR2 YNNKEL (reference sequence). V lost 1 base and J lost 0, with 13 bases in between. The CDR3 DNA sequence: TGTGCCAGCAGCCAAGTATTACTAACCCGCTCCTACAATGAGCAGTTCTTC. Translating gives CASSQVLLTRSYNEQFF.

This chain joins TRBV19 and TRBJ2-7, with 10 positions matching TRBD2. The V and J ends lost 1 base and 7 bases, in that order; junction bases with no gene match: 4. The CDR3 spans 14 residues. The germline V gene encodes CDR1 LNHDA and CDR2 SQIVND (reference sequence). CDR3 sequence: CASSIGTSGKEQYF. Written as DNA, the CDR3 is TGTGCCAGTAGTATAGGAACTAGCGGGAAGGAGCAGTACTTC.

This clonotype was detected only a few times. The gene calls are TRBV29-1 and TRBJ2-5, with 9 bases lining up with TRBD1. The germline V gene encodes CDR1 SQVTM and CDR2 ANQGSEA. There are 14 residues in the CDR3. J gave up 5 bases and V 7 bases, and 11 bases lay outside the gene matches. CDR3 in amino acids: CSGGGTGSGETQYF. Written as DNA, the CDR3 is TGCAGCGGGGGGGGGACAGGGAGTGGTGAGACCCAGTACTTC.

The J gene is TRBJ2-1, the V gene TRBV7-2, with D perhaps assigned TRBD1 or TRBD2 (6 bases each). Germline CDR1 is SGHTA and CDR2 is FQGNSA. Between the trimmed V and J ends, which lost 5 bases and 4 bases, there was a span of 15 bases. The CDR3 is 15 residues long. The DNA for the CDR3 is TGTGCCAGCAGCCAGGACAGTCGGGGGTACAATGAGCAGTTCTTC. Protein: CASSQDSRGYNEQFF. The complete variable domain, with remaining parts taken from reference TRBV7-2 and TRBJ2-1, reads GAGVSQSPSNKVTEKGKDVELRCDPISGHTALYWYRQSLGQGLEFLIYFQGNSAPDKSGLPSDRFSAERTGGSVSTLTIQRTQQEDSAVYLCASSQDSRGYNEQFFGPGTRLTVL.